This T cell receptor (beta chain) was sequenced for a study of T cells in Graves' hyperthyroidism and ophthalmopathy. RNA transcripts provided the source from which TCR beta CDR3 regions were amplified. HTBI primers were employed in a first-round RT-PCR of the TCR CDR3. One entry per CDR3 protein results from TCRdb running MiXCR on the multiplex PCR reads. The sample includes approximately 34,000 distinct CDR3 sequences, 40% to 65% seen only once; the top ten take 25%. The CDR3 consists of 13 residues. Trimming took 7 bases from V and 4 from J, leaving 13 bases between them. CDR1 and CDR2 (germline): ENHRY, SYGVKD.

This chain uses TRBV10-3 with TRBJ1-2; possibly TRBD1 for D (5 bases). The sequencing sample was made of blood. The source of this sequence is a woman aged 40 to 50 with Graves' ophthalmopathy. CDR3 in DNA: TGTGCCATCACCGGGGGGTCTACCTATGGCTACACCTTC. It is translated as CAITGGSTYGYTF.